The T cell receptor beta chain under discussion was sequenced for a study of CD8 T cells in Susac syndrome. Germline CDR1 and CDR2: LNHNV and YYDKDF (reference sequence). The V and J ends lost 0 bases and 10 bases, in that order; junction bases with no gene match: 9. This CDR3 contains 15 residues. Reverse transcription used about 0.45 to 1 ug RNA and random hexamers. An immunoSEQ multiplex PCR amplified TCR beta CDR3 over 54 Vbeta and 13 Jbeta. TCRdb independently ran MiXCR on the immunoSEQ multiplex PCR reads; one entry per CDR3 protein. The sample holds 200,000 to 250,000 distinct CDR3 sequences, about 94% seen once.

The source of this sequence is a human donor with Susac syndrome. The sequencing sample was made of CD4+ T cells from PBMCs. This chain links TRBV15 with TRBJ1-1, with 9 bases matching TRBD1. For the CDR3, the DNA is TGTGCCACCAGCAGAGATCTGACAGGGGGGAAAGCAGCTTTCTTT. Translation: CATSRDLTGGKAAFF.